Shown below are 20 T cell receptor beta chains from a single sample sequenced in a study of technical replicates of blood from several donors. The protocol was immunoSEQ multiplex PCR, while the TCRdb copy is restricted to in-frame clones and leaves out a portion. The sample contains 15,000 to 20,000 clones, around nine tenths of which appear only once. Sequencing used PBMCs. All receptors derive from a human donor in good health.

This rearrangement joins TRBV29-1 to TRBJ1-1; 10 bases are shared with TRBD1. The V gene's germline CDR1 is SQVTM and CDR2 ANQGSEA. With 6 bases clipped from V and 4 bases from J, the junction kept 11 bases outside the gene matches. The CDR3 covers 15 residues. CDR3 in amino acids: CSVTPGQGIVTEAFF. CDR3 coding DNA: TGCAGCGTCACGCCGGGACAGGGGATAGTCACTGAAGCTTTCTTT.

CDR3 sequence reads: CASSLGRGEDTIYF. CDR3 DNA: TGCGCCAGCAGCTTGGGCAGGGGTGAAGACACCATATATTTT. V usage is TRBV5-1 and J usage is TRBJ1-3, with D possibly TRBD1 on 6 matching bases. Germline lookup yields CDR1 SGHRS and CDR2 YFSETQ. Trimming took 0 bases from V and 8 from J, leaving 12 bases between them. This CDR3 is 14 amino acids long.

The V gene is TRBV6-1, the J gene TRBJ2-7; 7 bases fit TRBD1. CDR3 length: 15 residues. In germline, CDR1 is MNHNS, CDR2 SASEGT. J gave up 1 base and V 0 bases, and 3 bases lay outside the gene matches. The CDR3 nucleotides read TGTGCCAGCAGTGAAGCTGGGACAGCATCCTACGAGCAGTACTTC. Translating it yields CASSEAGTASYEQYF.

The V gene is TRBV30, the J gene TRBJ1-4, with TRBD1 matching 10 bases. CDR1 and CDR2 from the germline V gene are GTSNPN and SVGIG (reference sequence). After removal of 4 bases from V and 7 bases from J, the junction contained 9 bases not matched to a gene. This CDR3 is built from 15 residues. CDR3 amino acids: CAWTKDRGAGEKLFF. The CDR3 DNA sequence: TGTGCCTGGACCAAGGACAGGGGGGCTGGTGAAAAACTGTTTTTT.

The chain is built from TRBV4-2 and TRBJ2-1, with no clear D. Deletions cut 4 bases from V and 8 bases from J, with 15 bases between. The CDR3 extends over 14 amino acids. CDR1 LGHNA and CDR2 YNFKEQ come from the germline V gene. The CDR3 loop is CASSPDDFSDEQFF. The CDR3 DNA sequence: TGTGCCAGCAGCCCCGACGACTTTTCGGATGAGCAGTTCTTC.

The chain carries TRBV6-6 and TRBJ2-7; 8 bases line up with TRBD1. Germline CDR1 and CDR2: MNHNY and SVGAGI (reference sequence). V was pared by 0 bases and J by 3 bases, with 4 bases of the junction left unmatched. This CDR3 comprises 15 residues. In DNA, the CDR3 is TGTGCCAGCAGTTACTCGTCGGGACAGGTCTACGAGCAGTACTTC. It codes for CASSYSSGQVYEQYF.

The chain is built from TRBV28 and TRBJ2-3; 10 bases are a match to TRBD2. The trim removed 5 bases at V and 7 bases at J, leaving 15 bases unmatched. This CDR3 has 17 amino acids. Looked up from germline, CDR1 is MDHEN and CDR2 is SYDVKM. CDR3 nucleotide sequence: TGTGCCAGCAGTCCCAACGGCCTAGCGGGAGAGTTATATACGCAGTATTTT. Translated: CASSPNGLAGELYTQYF. The full variable domain, its missing parts supplied by reference TRBV28 and TRBJ2-3, is DVKVTQSSRYLVKRTGEKVFLECVQDMDHENMFWYRQDPGLGLRLIYFSYDVKMKEKGDIPEGYSVSREKKERFSLILESASTNQTSMYLCASSPNGLAGELYTQYFGPGTRLTVL.

This clone was found once. The J gene is TRBJ2-3, the V gene TRBV7-6; 13 nucleotides match TRBD2. This CDR3 region has 19 residues. Germline trimming cut 6 bases from V and 0 bases from J; bases unmatched to any gene: 12. CDR1 SGHVS and CDR2 FNYEAQ come from the germline V gene. CDR3 nucleotides: TGTGCCAGCAGGTTGACGACTAGCGGGAGGACCTCTAGCACAGATACGCAGTATTTT. Protein sequence: CASRLTTSGRTSSTDTQYF. The full variable domain, completed using reference TRBV7-6 and TRBJ2-3, is GAGVSQSPRYKVTKRGQDVALRCDPISGHVSLYWYRQALGQGPEFLTYFNYEAQQDKSGLPNDRFSAERPEGSISTLTIQRTEQRDSAMYRCASRLTTSGRTSSTDTQYFGPGTRLTVL.

The chain is built from TRBV11-2 and TRBJ2-7; 8 nucleotides match TRBD1. Germline V CDR1 and CDR2: SGHAT, FQNNGV. The CDR3 covers 15 residues. V lost 1 base and J lost 4; bases outside the gene matches: 6. The CDR3 reads CASSLVAGGHYEQYF. CDR3 sequence (DNA): TGTGCCAGCAGCTTAGTGGCAGGGGGCCATTACGAGCAGTACTTC.

CDR3 DNA sequence: TGTGCCAGCAGTGGCCTTCCCTCCGGGACAGGGGCCCAGCGGACCCAGTACTTC. This gives the protein CASSGLPSGTGAQRTQYF. The chain uses TRBV6-1 and TRBJ2-5; TRBD1 agrees at 10 bases. This CDR3 contains 18 residues. Per the germline V gene, CDR1 is MNHNS and CDR2 is SASEGT. J gave up 7 bases and V 4 bases, and 18 bases lay outside the gene matches.

This clone was observed a few times. This chain joins TRBV29-1 and TRBJ1-1, with 8 bases aligning to TRBD1. The CDR3 has 14 amino acids. V was pared by 0 bases and J by 1 base, with 1 base of the junction left unmatched. Germline assignment: CDR1 SQVTM and CDR2 ANQGSEA. The CDR3 protein is CSVEEGQANTEAFF. As DNA, the CDR3 is TGCAGCGTTGAAGAGGGACAGGCGAACACTGAAGCTTTCTTT. The full variable domain, with the rest looked up from reference TRBV29-1 and TRBJ1-1, is SAVISQKPSRDICQRGTSLTIQCQVDSQVTMMFWYRQQPGQSLTLIATANQGSEATYESGFVIDKFPISRPNLTFSTLTVSNMSPEDSSIYLCSVEEGQANTEAFFGQGTRLTVV.

The rearrangement links TRBV7-2 to TRBJ2-1; 9 bases are a match to TRBD2. Germline V lookup: CDR1 SGHTA, CDR2 FQGNSA. The CDR3 has 16 residues. V was pared by 2 bases and J by 1 base, with 3 bases of the junction left unmatched. The CDR3 region is CASSLSAGGSYNEQFF. The CDR3, as DNA: TGTGCCAGCAGCTTATCAGCGGGAGGTTCCTACAATGAGCAGTTCTTC.

This chain connects TRBV6-6 to TRBJ2-2; 8 nucleotides line up with TRBD1. The CDR3 has 15 residues. Per the germline V gene, CDR1 is MNHNY and CDR2 is SVGAGI (reference sequence). Germline trimming cut 4 bases from V and 8 bases from J; bases unmatched to any gene: 9. The CDR3 coding sequence is TGTGCCAGCAGTTCGCAGGGGGCAAAGAAAGGGGAGCTGTTTTTT. It translates to CASSSQGAKKGELFF.

This rearrangement joins TRBV13 to TRBJ2-7, with D perhaps TRBD2 (5 bases). CDR1 is PRHDT and CDR2 is FYEKMQ in the germline V gene (reference sequence). V lost 4 bases to trimming and J lost 3 bases, with 13 bases between them. The length of the CDR3 is 14 residues. The CDR3: CASSSGSSVYEQYF. In DNA, the CDR3 is TGTGCCAGCAGCTCGGGATCATCGGTCTACGAGCAGTACTTC.

This chain connects TRBV30 to TRBJ2-5; 7 nucleotides agree with TRBD2. This CDR3 contains 12 residues. Germline CDR1 is GTSNPN and CDR2 is SVGIG (reference sequence). Trimming cost V 5 bases and J 4 bases; bases outside gene matches: 4. The chain's CDR3 is CAWEAGRETQYF. CDR3 coding DNA: TGTGCCTGGGAAGCGGGAAGAGAGACCCAGTACTTC.

The gene calls are TRBV6-1 and TRBJ1-1; 7 bases are a match to TRBD1. The CDR3 is 14 amino acids. Germline V gives CDR1 MNHNS, CDR2 SASEGT. The V segment lost 7 bases and the J segment 5 bases; nucleotides outside the gene matches: 10. Here the CDR3 DNA reads TGTGCCAGCACCTTTGACAGGGAAGGGACTGAAGCTTTCTTT. Translating gives CASTFDREGTEAFF.

This clone was seen more than once but under ten times. V gene TRBV6-1 combines with J gene TRBJ1-5; D remains unclear. In germline, CDR1 is MNHNS, CDR2 SASEGT. V gave up 4 bases and J gave up 3 bases, with 7 bases separating them. The CDR3 is 13 amino acids. The CDR3 nucleotides are TGTGCCAGCAGTGGGGAGTACAATCAGCCCCAGCATTTT. Amino acid sequence: CASSGEYNQPQHF.

V is TRBV11-2 and J is TRBJ2-2; no definite D call. CDR1 SGHAT and CDR2 FQNNGV come from the germline V gene. The CDR3 loop spans 13 amino acids. Trimming pared 5 bases from V and 3 bases from J, leaving 7 bases between. In nucleotides, the CDR3 is TGTGCCAGCAGCCCGCAGTACACCGGGGAGCTGTTTTTT. It specifies CASSPQYTGELFF. The whole variable domain, remainder taken from reference TRBV11-2 and TRBJ2-2, is EAGVAQSPRYKIIEKRQSVAFWCNPISGHATLYWYQQILGQGPKLLIQFQNNGVVDDSQLPKDRFSAERLKGVDSTLKIQPAKLEDSAVYLCASSPQYTGELFFGEGSRLTVL.

The chain employs TRBV9 and TRBJ2-3; TRBD2 aligns across 8 bases. In germline, CDR1 is SGDLS, CDR2 YYNGEE. The CDR3 spans 16 residues. After removal of 0 bases from V and 5 bases from J, the junction contained 8 bases not matched to a gene. CDR3 sequence (DNA): TGTGCCAGCAGCGTAGGGGGTGCGGGAGGCGGAGATACGCAGTATTTT. It yields the protein CASSVGGAGGGDTQYF.

This rearrangement joins TRBV7-7 to TRBJ2-1; D is possibly TRBD1 (6 bases). Per germline, CDR1 SSHAT and CDR2 FNYEAQ (reference sequence). With 5 bases removed from V and 8 bases from J, the gap between germline ends came to 16 bases. The CDR3 has 14 residues. As DNA, the CDR3 is TGTGCCAGCAGCCGGGGCAGGGGTGTTGATGAGCAGTTCTTC. It encodes CASSRGRGVDEQFF. Combining the CDR3 with reference TRBV7-7 and TRBJ2-1 gives the whole variable domain GAGVSQSPRYKVTKRGQDVTLRCDPISSHATLYWYQQALGQGPEFLTYFNYEAQPDKSGLPSDRFSAERPEGSISTLTIQRTEQRDSAMYRCASSRGRGVDEQFFGPGTRLTVL.